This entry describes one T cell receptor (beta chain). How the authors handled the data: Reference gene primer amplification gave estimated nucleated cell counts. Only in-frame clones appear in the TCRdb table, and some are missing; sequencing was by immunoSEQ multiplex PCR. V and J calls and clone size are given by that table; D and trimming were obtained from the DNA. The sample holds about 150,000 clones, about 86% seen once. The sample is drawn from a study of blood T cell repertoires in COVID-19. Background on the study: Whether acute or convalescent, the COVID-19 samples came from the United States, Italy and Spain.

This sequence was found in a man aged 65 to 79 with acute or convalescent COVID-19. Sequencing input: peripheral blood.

CDR3 residues: CASSLAGGSTGELFF. The CDR3 DNA follows: TGTGCCAGCAGCTTAGCGGGAGGAAGCACCGGGGAGCTGTTTTTT. V and J are TRBV7-2 and TRBJ2-2; possible D gene TRBD2, 6 bases. The CDR3 sequence is 15 residues long. Germline V gene data show CDR1 as SGHTA and CDR2 as FQGNSA. The V end was cut by 0 bases, the J end by 4 bases, with 9 bases between.